The 3 T cell receptor beta chains below come from one sample, sequenced in a study of blood T cells in healthy people across ages. A second PCR of about 7 to 11 cycles used a sample-barcoded 5' primer and a J-beta primer mix. TCRdb independently ran MiXCR on the 5' RACE reads; one entry per CDR3 protein. The sample consists of more than 800,000 distinct CDR3 sequences, 40% to 55% of them appearing once. Sequencing used blood. These receptors came from a woman in her sixties in good health.

The chain uses TRBV4-1 and TRBJ1-4; 8 nucleotides match TRBD1. Germline CDR1 is MGHRA and CDR2 is YSYEKL. The CDR3 extends over 15 amino acids. With V trimmed by 5 bases and J by 8 bases, 10 bases remained unmatched. In DNA form, the CDR3 reads TGCGCCAGCAGCGACTCAGGGGGCGCCAACGAAAAACTGTTTTTT. The encoded protein is CASSDSGGANEKLFF.

This clonotype was found many times. The gene calls are TRBV27 and TRBJ1-4; TRBD1 might be the D (5 bases). Trimming cost V 7 bases and J 6 bases, with 15 bases left between them. The CDR3 has 14 amino acids. Germline V CDR1 and CDR2: MNHEY, SMNVEV (reference sequence). CDR3 nucleotide sequence: TGTGCCAGCAAGGAGGGGCCGGAATATGAAAAACTGTTTTTT. It encodes CASKEGPEYEKLFF.

The chain recombines TRBV10-3 with TRBJ2-6, with D unclear. V lost 4 bases and J 0 bases, leaving 13 bases between the germline ends. This CDR3 is 17 amino acids long. The germline CDR1 and CDR2 sequences are ENHRY and SYGVKD. The CDR3 region has the DNA TGTGCCATCAGTGGGGCCGGACGGCCCTCTGGGGCCAACGTCCTGACTTTC. Its translation: CAISGAGRPSGANVLTF.